The 14 T cell receptor beta chains below all came from one sample that was sequenced in a study of spatial heterogeneity in lung cancer. The time point here: blood at routine non-recurrence follow-up after resection. Unsorted tumor, nontumor lung tissue or cryopreserved PBMC supplied the whole RNA. Each CDR3 protein gets one entry after TCRdb re-called the 5' RACE reads with MiXCR. In the table there are approximately 56,000 distinct CDR3 sequences, roughly 7.4% of which are singletons. The material was PBMCs, obtained at follow-up. Source of these receptors: a female donor with early-stage non-small cell lung cancer.

The chain combines TRBV7-3 with TRBJ2-4; TRBD1 matches at 8 bases. The CDR3 covers 16 residues. V trimming: 5 bases; J trimming: 1 base; junction bases outside the gene matches: 7. CDR1 SGHTA and CDR2 FQGTGA come from the germline V gene. DNA for the CDR3: TGTGCCAGCAGCGCCCAGGGGGCGGGCGCCAAAAACATTCAGTACTTC. It encodes CASSAQGAGAKNIQYF.

This clonotype has a handful of counts. The CDR3 sequence: CATLAGEPKYEQYF. In DNA, the CDR3 is TGTGCCACCTTAGCGGGGGAACCGAAATACGAGCAGTACTTC. V is TRBV21-1 and J is TRBJ2-7; the table names TRBD2, a call not compared with the DNA. TRBV21-1 is termed a pseudogene. This CDR3 comprises 14 residues.

The genes are TRBV7-2 and TRBJ1-2; tentative D call: TRBD1 (6 bases). The CDR3 contains 14 residues. The germline CDR1 and CDR2 sequences are SGHTA and FQGNSA. V was trimmed by 5 bases and J by 4 bases, leaving 14 bases between them. CDR3 nucleotides: TGTGCCAGCAGCCGGCTCGGGGGCCTCTATGGCTACACCTTC. Its translation: CASSRLGGLYGYTF.

The V and J genes are TRBV7-2 and TRBJ1-6; D possibly corresponds to TRBD1 (6 bases). V shed 5 bases and J shed 7 bases, with 15 bases lying between them. Germline values: CDR1 SGHTA, CDR2 FQGNSA. This CDR3 is built from 15 residues. For the CDR3, the DNA is TGTGCCAGCAGCCCAATGGGGGGCTGGAATTCACCCCTCCACTTT. Amino acids: CASSPMGGWNSPLHF.

Ten or more counts support this clonotype. The chain employs TRBV7-8 and TRBJ1-1, with no clear D. This CDR3 spans 16 amino acids. With 1 base removed from V and 2 bases from J, the gap between germline ends came to 14 bases. Germline loops: CDR1 SGHVS, CDR2 FQNEAQ. The CDR3 DNA is TGTGCCAGCAGCTTAGGCCCCTCGTTCATTAACACTGAAGCTTTCTTT. Protein sequence: CASSLGPSFINTEAFF.

This clonotype was counted a few times. The chain recombines TRBV7-3 with TRBJ2-5; the D is unclear. CDR1 SGHTA and CDR2 FQGTGA come from the germline V gene. Trimming took off 1 base at V and 5 bases at J, with 5 bases between the two ends. The CDR3 covers 12 residues. Here the CDR3 DNA reads TGTGCCAGCAGCTTAATAGGGGAGACCCAGTACTTC. This codes for CASSLIGETQYF.

This clonotype occurred a few times. The genes are TRBV9 and TRBJ2-4; D is perhaps TRBD2 (5 bases). This CDR3 spans 13 amino acids. Germline V gene lookup returns CDR1 SGDLS and CDR2 YYNGEE. Trimming cost V 3 bases and J 7 bases, with 11 bases left between them. The CDR3 nucleotides read TGTGCCAGCAGCGGGACTTCGGGTAACATTCAGTACTTC. Translated, it gives CASSGTSGNIQYF.

V and J are TRBV20-1 and TRBJ1-4; D gene unclear. Looked up from germline, CDR1 is DFQATT and CDR2 is SNEGSKA (reference sequence). This CDR3 has 15 amino acids. V dropped 2 bases and J dropped 10 bases, with 20 bases sitting between them. CDR3 DNA sequence: TGCAGTGCTAGATCAACCGGGTCGCCAGTTGGAAAACTGTTTTTT. This sequence encodes CSARSTGSPVGKLFF.

This clonotype appeared many times. The V and J genes are TRBV18 and TRBJ2-7, with 8 bases aligning to TRBD1. This CDR3 has 17 amino acids. V shed 4 bases and J 7 bases; nucleotides not matched to a gene: 18. Germline V gives CDR1 KGHSH, CDR2 LQKENI. Here the CDR3 DNA reads TGTGCCAGCTCACTCGCCACCGGGACTCAGGGGGCTTGGGAGCAGTACTTC. Protein: CASSLATGTQGAWEQYF. Combining the CDR3 with reference TRBV18 and TRBJ2-7 gives the whole variable domain NAGVMQNPRHLVRRRGQEARLRCSPMKGHSHVYWYRQLPEEGLKFMVYLQKENIIDESGMPKERFSAEFPKEGPSILRIQQVVRGDSAAYFCASSLATGTQGAWEQYFGPGTRLTVT.

This clonotype was seen a handful of times. The rearrangement uses TRBV6-5 and TRBJ1-2; no firm D call. The CDR3 spans 15 residues. Germline V gene sequence: CDR1 MNHEY, CDR2 SVGAGI. The germline V and J ends were trimmed by 3 bases and 4 bases, with 15 bases remaining between them. CDR3 DNA: TGTGCCAGCAGTTATTTCTCCGGGAAGAGCTATGGCTACACCTTC. Translating it yields CASSYFSGKSYGYTF.

This clonotype was seen at least ten times. This rearrangement joins TRBV5-1 to TRBJ1-6, with D possibly being TRBD1 (5 bases). The V gene lost 6 bases and the J gene lost 7 bases, with 14 bases spanning the gap. CDR1 and CDR2 (germline): SGHRS, YFSETQ. There are 14 residues in the CDR3. The CDR3 here is CASTQTGANSPLHF. The DNA of the CDR3 is TGCGCCAGCACCCAAACCGGGGCGAATTCACCCCTCCACTTT.

This clonotype has a handful of counts. The rearrangement uses TRBV30 and TRBJ1-3; no reliable D call. V was shortened by 0 bases and J by 0 bases, with 6 bases between the two germline ends. Per germline, CDR1 GTSNPN and CDR2 SVGIG (reference sequence). The length of the CDR3 is 14 residues. The CDR3 DNA is TGTGCCTGGAGTGTAGCTTTCTCTGGAAACACCATATATTTT. Translating it yields CAWSVAFSGNTIYF.

This clonotype was recorded many times. This chain connects TRBV4-3 to TRBJ1-6; 12 bases agree with TRBD1. The CDR3 spans 20 residues. Germline CDR1 reads LGHNA; CDR2 reads YSLEER. The V and J ends lost 0 bases and 8 bases, in that order; junction bases with no gene match: 14. Written as DNA, the CDR3 is TGCGCCAGCAGCCAAGAAGTATCCGGGACAGGGGGCTGGGTTGATTCACCCCTCCACTTT. As protein: CASSQEVSGTGGWVDSPLHF.

The gene calls are TRBV15 and TRBJ2-7, with 8 bases lining up with TRBD1. Per germline, CDR1 LNHNV and CDR2 YYDKDF (reference sequence). The ends lost 6 bases at V and 6 bases at J; junction bases unmatched: 10. The length of the CDR3 is 14 residues. This CDR3 is CATRPTGEATEQYF. The CDR3 nucleotides are TGTGCCACCAGACCGACAGGGGAGGCCACCGAGCAGTACTTC.